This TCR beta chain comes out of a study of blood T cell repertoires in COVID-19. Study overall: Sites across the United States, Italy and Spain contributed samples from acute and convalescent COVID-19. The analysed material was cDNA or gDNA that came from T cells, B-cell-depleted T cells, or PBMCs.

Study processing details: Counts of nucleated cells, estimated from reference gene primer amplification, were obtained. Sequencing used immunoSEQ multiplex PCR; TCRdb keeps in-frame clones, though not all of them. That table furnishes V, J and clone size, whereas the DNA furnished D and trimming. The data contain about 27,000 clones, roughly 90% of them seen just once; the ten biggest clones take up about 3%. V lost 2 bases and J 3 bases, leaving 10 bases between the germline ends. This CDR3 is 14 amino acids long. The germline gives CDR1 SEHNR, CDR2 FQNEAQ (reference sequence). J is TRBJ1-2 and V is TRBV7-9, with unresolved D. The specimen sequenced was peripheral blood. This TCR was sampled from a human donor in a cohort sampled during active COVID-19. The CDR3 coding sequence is TGTGCCAGCAGCTTATTCGTCTTAGACTATGGCTACACCTTC. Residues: CASSLFVLDYGYTF.